These 22 T cell receptor beta chains were sequenced from one sample in a study of cytomegalovirus exposure and HLA in healthy donors (dated 2017 in TCRdb). The library came from the immunoSEQ multiplex PCR assay. The multiplex PCR relied on a mix of 60 forward primers for TCR Vbeta segments and 13 reverse primers for TCR Jbeta segments. Here the immuneACCESS table is served through TCRdb, limited to in-frame sequences with V and J called. Missing clones are a known gap in these copies; in checked studies unresolved V genes cover under half, and the rest lacks a known reason. Here the sample has roughly 98,000 clones; about two thirds occur a single time. The top ten clones comprise 5.5% of the sample. The sample taken for sequencing was PBMCs. The receptors were gathered from a woman aged 30 to 39 in good health and CMV-seropositive.

The V call is TRBV4-3, the J call TRBJ1-6; 11 bases are shared with TRBD1. The V gene's germline CDR1 is LGHNA and CDR2 YSLEER. The CDR3 consists of 15 residues. Unmatched junction bases numbered 4, after V lost 1 base and J lost 11 bases. CDR3 region: CASSQAGTGGTPLHF. In DNA form, the CDR3 reads TGCGCCAGCAGCCAAGCCGGGACAGGGGGGACACCCCTCCACTTT.

Concerning this clone itself: A read error may account for a junction end that differs from germline. V and J are TRBV7-9 and TRBJ1-2; 7 bases are shared with TRBD1. The CDR3 length is 15 residues. Germline-derived CDR1 and CDR2 are SEHNR and FQNEAQ (reference sequence). The CDR3 DNA follows: TGTGCCAGCACCGGACAATCAGGAGGGGAAGGGGGCTACCCCTTC. This translates into CASTGQSGGEGGYPF.

V and J are TRBV7-2 and TRBJ2-7; tentative D call: TRBD1 (6 bases). Trimming left V 5 bases short and J 2 bases short, with 16 bases between. The CDR3 extends over 15 amino acids. Per germline, CDR1 SGHTA and CDR2 FQGNSA. DNA of the CDR3: TGTGCCAGCAGCCAGAGGGCAGGGGTCGCCTACGAGCAGTACTTC. Encoded protein: CASSQRAGVAYEQYF.

The CDR3 DNA reads TGCGCCAGCAGCCAAGATCGGAGGGGCCACTGGGGCTACACCTTC. The encoded protein is CASSQDRRGHWGYTF. The chain combines TRBV4-1 with TRBJ1-2; a weak D match, TRBD1 (5 bases). Germline V lookup: CDR1 MGHRA, CDR2 YSYEKL. V was clipped by 0 bases and J by 8 bases, with 16 bases between them. The CDR3 spans 15 residues.

J is TRBJ2-3 and V is TRBV4-1; 9 bases line up with TRBD1. The CDR3 covers 15 residues. Germline V gene sequence: CDR1 MGHRA, CDR2 YSYEKL. The V and J ends lost 5 bases and 6 bases, in that order; junction bases with no gene match: 9. The CDR3 region is CASSERDRDSDTQYF. The CDR3 DNA reads TGCGCCAGCAGCGAGAGGGACAGGGACTCCGATACGCAGTATTTT.

The chain couples TRBV15 to TRBJ1-5, with D maybe TRBD1 (6 bases). Germline V gene data show CDR1 as LNHNV and CDR2 as YYDKDF (reference sequence). The CDR3 contains 14 residues. V lost 5 bases and J lost 3, with 11 bases in between. The CDR3 sequence is CATSAGQLNQPQHF. CDR3 sequence (DNA): TGTGCCACCAGCGCTGGACAGCTCAATCAGCCCCAGCATTTT.

The chain carries TRBV11-3 and TRBJ2-5, with D uncertain. The CDR3 totals 14 residues. Trimming took 1 base from V and 0 from J, leaving 6 bases between them. Germline CDR1 reads SGHNT; CDR2 reads YENEEA. The CDR3 DNA reads as TGTGCCAGCAGCTTAGCCCTCTACCAAGAGACCCAGTACTTC. Protein: CASSLALYQETQYF.

This clone came up a few times. DNA for the CDR3: TGTGCCTGGAGTGTTGTCGGGACAATCGGCACCAATGAGCAGTTCTTC. Translating gives CAWSVVGTIGTNEQFF. This chain uses TRBV30 with TRBJ2-1, with D tentatively TRBD1 (6 bases). CDR1 is GTSNPN, CDR2 SVGIG, per germline (reference sequence). The CDR3 runs 16 residues. Trimming took 0 bases from V and 6 from J, leaving 18 bases between them. Full variable domain (rest looked up from reference TRBV30 and TRBJ2-1): SQTIHQWPATLVQPVGSPLSLECTVEGTSNPNLYWYRQAAGRGLQLLFYSVGIGQISSEVPQNLSASRPQDRQFILSSKKLLLSDSGFYLCAWSVVGTIGTNEQFFGPGTRLTVL.

The CDR3, as DNA: TGTGCCAGCAGCGTTAGGGACGCCTTCAGACAGGGGGACACCGGGGAGCTGTTTTTT. The encoded protein is CASSVRDAFRQGDTGELFF. V and J are TRBV9 and TRBJ2-2, with TRBD1 identical over 9 bases. The CDR3 loop spans 19 amino acids. V dropped 2 bases and J dropped 3; count of bases not matched to a gene: 14. Per germline, CDR1 SGDLS and CDR2 YYNGEE.

The chain joins TRBV4-3 to TRBJ1-6; D remains ambiguous. V gave up 3 bases and J gave up 0 bases, with 12 bases separating them. Germline values: CDR1 LGHNA, CDR2 YSLEER. This CDR3 is built from 17 residues. CDR3 bases: TGCGCCAGCAGCCAGGGAGCAGGAAGCTCCTATAATTCACCCCTCCACTTT. The encoded protein is CASSQGAGSSYNSPLHF.

The CDR3 sequence: CASRTGEKLFF. DNA of the CDR3: TGTGCCAGTAGGACGGGAGAAAAACTGTTTTTT. The chain recombines TRBV19 with TRBJ1-4; D not resolved. Trimming took 6 bases from V and 8 from J, leaving 7 bases between them. The germline CDR1 and CDR2 sequences are LNHDA and SQIVND (reference sequence). The CDR3 spans 11 residues. The whole variable domain, filled in from reference TRBV19 and TRBJ1-4, reads DGGITQSPKYLFRKEGQNVTLSCEQNLNHDAMYWYRQDPGQGLRLIYYSQIVNDFQKGDIAEGYSVSREKKESFPLTVTSAQKNPTAFYLCASRTGEKLFFGSGTQLSVL.

CDR3 in DNA: TGTGCCAGCAGCCAAAAACTCGACAGGGGGAATTCACCCCTCCACTTT. It specifies CASSQKLDRGNSPLHF. V and J are TRBV4-2 and TRBJ1-6, with TRBD1 identical over 9 bases. The germline CDR1 and CDR2 sequences are LGHNA and YNFKEQ. CDR3 length equals 16 residues. V dropped 2 bases and J dropped 7; count of bases not matched to a gene: 6.

DNA for the CDR3: TGCGCCAGCAGCTTGGCCTCCGATCAGCCCCAGCATTTT. It codes for CASSLASDQPQHF. The rearrangement uses TRBV5-1 and TRBJ1-5, with D unclear. Germline assignment: CDR1 SGHRS and CDR2 YFSETQ. CDR3 length: 13 residues. V dropped 0 bases and J dropped 5 bases, with 6 bases sitting between them. Based on the CDR3 plus reference TRBV5-1 and TRBJ1-5, the full variable domain is KAGVTQTPRYLIKTRGQQVTLSCSPISGHRSVSWYQQTPGQGLQFLFEYFSETQRNKGNFPGRFSGRQFSNSRSEMNVSTLELGDSALYLCASSLASDQPQHFGDGTRLSIL.

The chain couples TRBV19 to TRBJ2-1; 7 positions match TRBD2. Unmatched junction bases numbered 1, after V lost 3 bases and J lost 2 bases. This CDR3 comprises 14 residues. CDR1 LNHDA and CDR2 SQIVND come from the germline V gene (reference sequence). CDR3 in DNA: TGTGCCAGTAGTATGGGAGGGACCTACAATGAGCAGTTCTTC. The encoded protein is CASSMGGTYNEQFF. The entire variable domain, with the rest obtained from reference TRBV19 and TRBJ2-1, is as follows: DGGITQSPKYLFRKEGQNVTLSCEQNLNHDAMYWYRQDPGQGLRLIYYSQIVNDFQKGDIAEGYSVSREKKESFPLTVTSAQKNPTAFYLCASSMGGTYNEQFFGPGTRLTVL.

The rearrangement joins TRBV7-9 to TRBJ1-2, with 7 bases matching TRBD1. The V segment lost 5 bases and the J segment 4 bases; nucleotides outside the gene matches: 13. The CDR3 extends over 16 amino acids. CDR1 is SEHNR and CDR2 is FQNEAQ in the germline V gene (reference sequence). The CDR3 DNA reads as TGTGCCAGCAGCCCCCCCGGGACAGAATTACTCTATGGCTACACCTTC. This encodes CASSPPGTELLYGYTF.

This clone was counted between two and nine times. The chain is built from TRBV19 and TRBJ1-4, with a possible D match to TRBD1 (5 bases). V was cut by 7 bases and J by 8 bases, with 17 bases left in between. The CDR3 loop spans 14 amino acids. Germline lookup yields CDR1 LNHDA and CDR2 SQIVND (reference sequence). CDR3 amino acids: CASMVGLSREKLFF. The CDR3 coding sequence is TGTGCCAGTATGGTGGGGCTTTCAAGAGAAAAACTGTTTTTT.

This clone has more than one count but fewer than ten. The rearrangement links TRBV6-5 to TRBJ1-1; D is undetermined. Trimming removed 6 bases at V and 1 base at J, with 9 bases between. The V gene's germline CDR1 is MNHEY and CDR2 SVGAGI. This CDR3 has 13 residues. CDR3 sequence: CASRGRGNTEAFF. CDR3 sequence (DNA): TGTGCCAGCAGAGGTCGGGGGAACACTGAAGCTTTCTTT.

The rearrangement joins TRBV6-1 to TRBJ2-6; TRBD2 is a possible D gene (5 bases). The CDR3 covers 15 residues. In germline, CDR1 is MNHNS, CDR2 SASEGT. Trimming removed 10 bases at V and 0 bases at J, with 13 bases between. The CDR3 sequence: CATLRGFSGANVLTF. In nucleotides, the CDR3 is TGTGCCACGCTCCGCGGGTTCTCTGGGGCCAACGTCCTGACTTTC.

The rearrangement links TRBV19 to TRBJ1-2, with 11 bases lining up with TRBD1. This CDR3 contains 15 residues. V lost 7 bases, J lost 4 bases, and 8 bases stayed unmatched. CDR1 and CDR2 from the germline V gene are LNHDA and SQIVND (reference sequence). CDR3 amino acids: CASKPRGTGGYGYTF. The CDR3 coding sequence is TGTGCCAGTAAGCCAAGGGGGACAGGGGGCTATGGCTACACCTTC.

This clone showed up just once. V is TRBV2 and J is TRBJ2-3; 9 bases match TRBD1. There are 15 residues in the CDR3. J gave up 2 bases and V 5 bases, and 5 bases lay outside the gene matches. Germline CDR1 SNHLY, CDR2 FYNNEI. The CDR3 loop is CASSPGTGPTDTQYF. CDR3 DNA sequence: TGTGCCAGCAGTCCCGGGACAGGGCCCACAGATACGCAGTATTTT.

The chain combines TRBV14 with TRBJ2-7, with TRBD2 as a possible D gene (5 bases). The CDR3 covers 14 residues. Trimming pared 1 base from V and 2 bases from J, leaving 9 bases between. Germline values: CDR1 SGHDN, CDR2 FVKESK. The CDR3 DNA reads as TGTGCCAGCAGCCAAGGGACTCCGCCCTACGAGCAGTACTTC. Translated: CASSQGTPPYEQYF.

The rearrangement links TRBV5-4 to TRBJ2-7; 9 nucleotides match TRBD2. V was pared by 4 bases and J by 1 base, with 15 bases of the junction left unmatched. The CDR3 length is 18 residues. Per germline, CDR1 SGHNT and CDR2 YYREEE (reference sequence). DNA of the CDR3: TGTGCCAGCAGCCCCCCGGGTAGCGGGGGTAGTGGATCCTACGAGCAGTACTTC. Translation: CASSPPGSGGSGSYEQYF. The variable domain in full, completed from reference TRBV5-4 and TRBJ2-7, reads ETGVTQSPTHLIKTRGQQVTLRCSSQSGHNTVSWYQQALGQGPQFIFQYYREEENGRGNFPPRFSGLQFPNYSSELNVNALELDDSALYLCASSPPGSGGSGSYEQYFGPGTRLTVT.